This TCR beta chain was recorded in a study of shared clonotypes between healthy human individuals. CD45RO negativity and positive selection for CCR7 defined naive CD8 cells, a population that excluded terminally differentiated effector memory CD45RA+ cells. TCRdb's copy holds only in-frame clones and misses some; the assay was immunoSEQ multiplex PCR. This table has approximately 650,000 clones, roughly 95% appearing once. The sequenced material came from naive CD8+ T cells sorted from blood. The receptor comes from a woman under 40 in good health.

CDR3 sequence (DNA): TGCAGCGTTGAGGGCAAAGGGCCCGATACGCAGTATTTT. Its translation: CSVEGKGPDTQYF. This chain joins TRBV29-1 and TRBJ2-3; no reliable D call. Germline loops: CDR1 SQVTM, CDR2 ANQGSEA. CDR3 size: 13 residues. V was shortened by 3 bases and J by 6 bases, with 13 bases between the two germline ends.